This T cell receptor (beta chain) is drawn from a study of blood T cell repertoires in COVID-19. Study-wide context: The cDNA or gDNA used as material had been derived from T cells, B-cell-depleted T cells, or PBMCs.

This table comes from immunoSEQ multiplex PCR, and its TCRdb copy is limited to in-frame clones, with some not included. The table includes about 130,000 clones, 85% to 90% detected once. The length of the CDR3 is 16 residues. Trimming removed 4 bases from V and 0 bases from J, with 15 bases in between. CDR1 GTSNPN and CDR2 SVGIG come from the germline V gene (reference sequence). Sequenced sample: peripheral blood. This chain connects TRBV30 to TRBJ2-2; D gene ambiguous. The sequence was obtained from a man older than 75 with active or convalescent COVID-19. CDR3 sequence: CAWISEHRPNTGELFF. In nucleotides, the CDR3 is TGTGCCTGGATAAGTGAGCACCGTCCGAACACCGGGGAGCTGTTTTTT.